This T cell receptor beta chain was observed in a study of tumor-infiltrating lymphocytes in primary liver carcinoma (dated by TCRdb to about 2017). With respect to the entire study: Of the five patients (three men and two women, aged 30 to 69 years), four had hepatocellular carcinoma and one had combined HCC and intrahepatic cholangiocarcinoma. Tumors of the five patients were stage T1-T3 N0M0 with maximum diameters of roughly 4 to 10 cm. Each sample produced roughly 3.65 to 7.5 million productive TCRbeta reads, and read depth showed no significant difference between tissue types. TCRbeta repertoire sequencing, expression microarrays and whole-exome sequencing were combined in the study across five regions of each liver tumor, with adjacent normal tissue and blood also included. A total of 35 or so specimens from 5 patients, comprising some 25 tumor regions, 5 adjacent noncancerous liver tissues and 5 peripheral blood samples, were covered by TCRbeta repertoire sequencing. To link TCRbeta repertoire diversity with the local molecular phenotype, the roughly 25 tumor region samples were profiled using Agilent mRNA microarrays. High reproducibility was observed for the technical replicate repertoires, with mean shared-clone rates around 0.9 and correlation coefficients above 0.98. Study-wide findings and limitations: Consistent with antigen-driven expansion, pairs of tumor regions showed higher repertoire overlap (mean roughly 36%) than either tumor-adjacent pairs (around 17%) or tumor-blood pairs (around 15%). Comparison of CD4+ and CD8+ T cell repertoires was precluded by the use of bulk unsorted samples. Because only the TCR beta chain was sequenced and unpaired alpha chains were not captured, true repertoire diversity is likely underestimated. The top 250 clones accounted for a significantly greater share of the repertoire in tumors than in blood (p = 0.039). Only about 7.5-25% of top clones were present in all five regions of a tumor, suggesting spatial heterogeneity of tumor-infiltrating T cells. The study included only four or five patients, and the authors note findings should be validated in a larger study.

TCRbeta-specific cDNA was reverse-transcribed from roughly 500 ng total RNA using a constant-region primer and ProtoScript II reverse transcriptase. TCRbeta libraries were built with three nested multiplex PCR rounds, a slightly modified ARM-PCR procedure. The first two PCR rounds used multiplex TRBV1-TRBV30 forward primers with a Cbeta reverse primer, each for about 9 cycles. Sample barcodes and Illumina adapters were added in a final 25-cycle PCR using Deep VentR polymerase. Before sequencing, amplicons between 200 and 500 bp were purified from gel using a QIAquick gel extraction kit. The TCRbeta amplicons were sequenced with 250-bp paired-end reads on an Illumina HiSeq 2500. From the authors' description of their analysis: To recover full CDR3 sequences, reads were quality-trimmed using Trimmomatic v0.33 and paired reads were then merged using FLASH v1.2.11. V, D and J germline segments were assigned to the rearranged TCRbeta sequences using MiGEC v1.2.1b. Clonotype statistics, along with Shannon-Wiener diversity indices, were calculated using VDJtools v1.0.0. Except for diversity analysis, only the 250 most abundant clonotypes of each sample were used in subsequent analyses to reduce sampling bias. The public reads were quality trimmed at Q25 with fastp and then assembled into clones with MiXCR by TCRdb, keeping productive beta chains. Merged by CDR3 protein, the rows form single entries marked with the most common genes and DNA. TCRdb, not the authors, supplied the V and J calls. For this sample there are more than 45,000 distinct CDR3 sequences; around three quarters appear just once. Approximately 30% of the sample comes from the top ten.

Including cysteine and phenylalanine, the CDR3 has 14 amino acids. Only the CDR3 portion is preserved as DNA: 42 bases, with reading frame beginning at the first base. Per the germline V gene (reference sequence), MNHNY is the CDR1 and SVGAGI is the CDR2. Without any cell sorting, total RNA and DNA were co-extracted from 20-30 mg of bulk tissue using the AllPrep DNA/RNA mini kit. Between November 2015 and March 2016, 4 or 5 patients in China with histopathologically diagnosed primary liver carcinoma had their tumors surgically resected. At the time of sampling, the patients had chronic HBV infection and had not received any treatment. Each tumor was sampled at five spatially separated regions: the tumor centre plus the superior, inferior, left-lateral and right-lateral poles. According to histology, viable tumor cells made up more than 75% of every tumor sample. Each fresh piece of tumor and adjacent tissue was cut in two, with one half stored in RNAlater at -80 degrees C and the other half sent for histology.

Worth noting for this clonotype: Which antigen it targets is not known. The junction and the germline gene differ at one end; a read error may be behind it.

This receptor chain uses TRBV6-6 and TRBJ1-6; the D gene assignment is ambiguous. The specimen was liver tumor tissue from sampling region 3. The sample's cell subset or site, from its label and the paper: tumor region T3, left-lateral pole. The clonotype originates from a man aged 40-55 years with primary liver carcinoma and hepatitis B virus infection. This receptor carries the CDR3 CASSLDGPWSPLYF. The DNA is TGTGCCAGCAGCCTGGACGGCCCATGGTCACCCCTCTACTTT.